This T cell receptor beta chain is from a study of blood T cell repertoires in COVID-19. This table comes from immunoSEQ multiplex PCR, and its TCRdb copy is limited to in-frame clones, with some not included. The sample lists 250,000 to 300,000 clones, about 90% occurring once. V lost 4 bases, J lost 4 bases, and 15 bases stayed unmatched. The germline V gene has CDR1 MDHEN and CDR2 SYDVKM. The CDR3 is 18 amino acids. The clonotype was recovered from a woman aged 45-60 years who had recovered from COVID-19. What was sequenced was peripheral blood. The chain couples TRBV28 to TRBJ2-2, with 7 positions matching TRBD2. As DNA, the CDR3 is TGTGCCAGCAGTTCGAGGCGGGGCGGGAGAAGCCGCACCGGGGAGCTGTTTTTT. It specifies CASSSRRGGRSRTGELFF. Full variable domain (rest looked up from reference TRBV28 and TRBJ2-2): DVKVTQSSRYLVKRTGEKVFLECVQDMDHENMFWYRQDPGLGLRLIYFSYDVKMKEKGDIPEGYSVSREKKERFSLILESASTNQTSMYLCASSSRRGGRSRTGELFFGEGSRLTVL.